These 31 T cell receptor beta chains were sequenced from one sample in a study of blood T cell repertoires in COVID-19. Clones were read by immunoSEQ multiplex PCR, and TCRdb kept only the in-frame ones, dropping some. The sample holds 210,000 or so clones, roughly 85% seen once. Source material: peripheral blood. The receptors here all came from a man aged 50 or older with COVID-19, enrolled during active disease.

This clone was observed a few times. This rearrangement joins TRBV11-2 to TRBJ2-1; tentative D call: TRBD1 (6 bases). Germline V gene data show CDR1 as SGHAT and CDR2 as FQNNGV. The CDR3 spans 15 residues. Trimming took off 5 bases at V and 9 bases at J, with 20 bases between the two ends. Here the CDR3 reads CASSADSVLGSEQFF. The CDR3, as DNA: TGTGCCAGCAGCGCGGACAGTGTTCTCGGTAGTGAGCAGTTCTTC. Complete variable domain (other parts from reference TRBV11-2 and TRBJ2-1): EAGVAQSPRYKIIEKRQSVAFWCNPISGHATLYWYQQILGQGPKLLIQFQNNGVVDDSQLPKDRFSAERLKGVDSTLKIQPAKLEDSAVYLCASSADSVLGSEQFFGPGTRLTVL.

The chain joins TRBV3-1 (or the pseudogene TRBV3-2) to TRBJ2-7; TRBD1 agrees at 7 bases. The CDR3 is made up of 15 amino acids. The germline gives CDR1 LGHDT, CDR2 YNNKEL (reference sequence). With 1 base clipped from V and 2 bases from J, the junction kept 5 bases outside the gene matches. DNA for the CDR3: TGTGCCAGCAGCCAAGTGTCCCAGGGGGCCTACGAGCAGTACTTC. Translated, it gives CASSQVSQGAYEQYF.

V gene TRBV6-6 combines with J gene TRBJ2-1; D ambiguous. Germline V gene lookup returns CDR1 MNHNY and CDR2 SVGAGI (reference sequence). Between the trimmed V and J ends, which lost 5 bases and 15 bases, there was a span of 14 bases. The CDR3 has 11 residues. The CDR3 here is CASSTSGKLFF. In DNA form, the CDR3 reads TGTGCCAGCAGTACCTCAGGAAAGCTGTTCTTC.

This sequence joins TRBV24-1 and TRBJ2-2; D not certain. The germline V gene encodes CDR1 KGHDR and CDR2 SFDVKD. Trimming removed 9 bases at V and 6 bases at J, with 10 bases between. The CDR3 contains 12 residues. In DNA form, the CDR3 reads TGTGCCACCGGTGGAAACTCCGGGGAGCTGTTTTTT. Encoded protein: CATGGNSGELFF.

On this clone itself: One end of the junction is discordant with germline, which a read error may explain. The chain carries TRBV7-7 and TRBJ2-5, with 9 positions matching TRBD1. Germline CDR1 is SSHAT and CDR2 is FNYEAQ (reference sequence). The CDR3 runs to 15 residues. CDR3 sequence: CASSTAGTGQETQYF. The CDR3, as DNA: TGTGCTAGCAGCACCGCCGGGACAGGGCAAGAGACCCAGTACTTC.

This chain connects TRBV4-3 to TRBJ2-2; D is unclear. Germline values: CDR1 LGHNA, CDR2 YSLEER. The V and J ends lost 0 bases and 4 bases respectively, with 9 bases between them. The CDR3 covers 15 residues. The CDR3 here is CASSQDLVATGELFF. The CDR3 DNA sequence: TGCGCCAGCAGCCAAGATTTAGTCGCCACCGGGGAGCTGTTTTTT.

The chain joins TRBV29-1 to TRBJ1-1, with 7 positions matching TRBD1. The CDR3 is 13 residues long. V was clipped by 7 bases and J by 1 base; unmatched bases: 6. Germline loops: CDR1 SQVTM, CDR2 ANQGSEA. CDR3 nucleotide sequence: TGCAGCGCAGACAGGGAGAGGAACACTGAAGCTTTCTTT. Translating it yields CSADRERNTEAFF.

The chain links TRBV28 to TRBJ2-1; 7 nucleotides line up with TRBD2. Germline V lookup: CDR1 MDHEN, CDR2 SYDVKM. This CDR3 region has 15 residues. Trimming removed 7 bases from V and 0 bases from J; junction bases left unmatched: 6. CDR3 DNA sequence: TGTGCCAGCAAAAAGGGCGGGGGCTCCTACAATGAGCAGTTCTTC. Amino acid sequence: CASKKGGGSYNEQFF.

The CDR3 DNA is TGTGCCAGCAGTGACCCCCAGCGGGGCTACAATGAGCAGTTCTTC. Translation gives CASSDPQRGYNEQFF. The chain combines TRBV2 with TRBJ2-1; 7 nucleotides line up with TRBD2. Unmatched junction bases numbered 5, after V lost 3 bases and J lost 3 bases. CDR1 and CDR2 (germline): SNHLY, FYNNEI. CDR3 length equals 15 residues.

The chain couples TRBV27 to TRBJ2-3; the match to TRBD2 covers 7 bases. This CDR3 has 16 residues. Unmatched junction bases numbered 10, after V lost 5 bases and J lost 2 bases. Germline CDR1 is MNHEY and CDR2 is SMNVEV (reference sequence). CDR3 loop: CASSARRGTYTDTQYF. CDR3 nucleotide sequence: TGTGCCAGCAGTGCCCGGCGGGGGACGTACACAGATACGCAGTATTTT.

The chain has TRBV4-2 and TRBJ2-1, with 8 bases lining up with TRBD1. The CDR3 runs 16 residues. In germline, CDR1 is LGHNA, CDR2 YNFKEQ. V lost 1 base to trimming and J lost 0 bases; unmatched junction nucleotides: 2. The CDR3 coding sequence is TGTGCCAGCAGCCAAGGGACAGGGCCCTCCTACAATGAGCAGTTCTTC. It codes for CASSQGTGPSYNEQFF.

This chain connects TRBV7-2 to TRBJ2-6; TRBD2 is a possible D gene (5 bases). V was cut by 3 bases and J by 1 base, with 7 bases left in between. The germline V gene has CDR1 SGHTA and CDR2 FQGNSA. The CDR3 sequence is 15 residues long. This CDR3 is CASSLGASGANVLTF. DNA of the CDR3: TGTGCCAGCAGCTTGGGAGCTTCTGGGGCCAACGTCCTGACTTTC.

The chain recombines TRBV5-8 with TRBJ2-7; TRBD1 agrees at 8 bases. The CDR3 is 14 residues long. Per germline, CDR1 SGHTS and CDR2 YDEGEE. Trimming cost V 0 bases and J 4 bases; bases outside gene matches: 3. The CDR3 DNA follows: TGTGCCAGCAGCTTGGGGCAGGGGGCTTACGAGCAGTACTTC. It encodes CASSLGQGAYEQYF.

The CDR3 spells CASSEGPGGSDSPLHF. Here the CDR3 DNA reads TGCGCCAGCAGCGAAGGGCCAGGGGGCTCGGATTCACCCCTCCACTTT. The chain joins TRBV5-1 to TRBJ1-6; 8 bases line up with TRBD1. Losses at the gene ends were 4 bases for V and 8 bases for J; bases not matched to a gene: 11. Germline V gene sequence: CDR1 SGHRS, CDR2 YFSETQ. The CDR3 loop spans 16 amino acids.

The chain couples TRBV7-9 to TRBJ2-1; 7 nucleotides align to TRBD1. Per the germline V gene, CDR1 is SEHNR and CDR2 is FQNEAQ (reference sequence). The CDR3 contains 17 residues. V was clipped by 1 base and J by 2 bases; unmatched bases: 8. The chain's CDR3 is CASSLELKGQTYNEQFF. CDR3 bases: TGTGCCAGCAGCTTAGAACTAAAGGGACAGACCTACAATGAGCAGTTCTTC. Together with reference TRBV7-9 and TRBJ2-1, the CDR3 gives the full variable domain: DTGVSQNPRHKITKRGQNVTFRCDPISEHNRLYWYRQTLGQGPEFLTYFQNEAQLEKSRLLSDRFSAERPKGSFSTLEIQRTEQGDSAMYLCASSLELKGQTYNEQFFGPGTRLTVL.

Remarks on this clone: Compared with germline, one end of the junction differs, possibly owing to a read error. The chain joins TRBV7-7 to TRBJ2-1; TRBD1 agrees at 7 bases. The CDR3 sequence is 13 residues long. Germline V CDR1 and CDR2: SSHAT, FNYEAQ (reference sequence). CDR3 nucleotide sequence: TGTGCTAGCAGCTTGGGGACAGACAATGAGCAGTTCTTC. Translating it yields CASSLGTDNEQFF.

The genes are TRBV6-5 and TRBJ2-1; 9 bases fit TRBD2. Per the germline V gene, CDR1 is MNHEY and CDR2 is SVGAGI. There are 16 residues in the CDR3. The V segment lost 4 bases and the J segment 4 bases; nucleotides outside the gene matches: 8. Here the CDR3 reads CASSSPLAGRYNEQFF. The CDR3 bases are TGTGCCAGCAGTTCCCCCCTAGCGGGGAGATACAATGAGCAGTTCTTC.

In nucleotides, the CDR3 is TGTGCCAGCAGCCACGATACAGGGGGCGGGAACTATGGCTACACCTTC. Its translation is CASSHDTGGGNYGYTF. The gene calls are TRBV3-1 (or the pseudogene TRBV3-2) and TRBJ1-2, with 9 bases fitting TRBD1. The V and J ends lost 3 bases and 2 bases, in that order; junction bases with no gene match: 7. The CDR3 is 16 residues long. From germline, CDR1 is LGHDT and CDR2 YNNKEL (reference sequence).

This clone was seen a handful of times. The V call is TRBV15, the J call TRBJ1-6; 9 bases map to TRBD1. CDR1 is LNHNV and CDR2 is YYDKDF in the germline V gene (reference sequence). The CDR3 is made up of 12 amino acids. J gave up 17 bases and V 0 bases, and 2 bases lay outside the gene matches. The CDR3 DNA reads TGTGCCACCAGCAGAGATGGACAGGGGTTCCACTTT. Residues: CATSRDGQGFHF.

The chain joins TRBV21-1 to TRBJ1-6; no DNA check was done on the table's D call, TRBD1. TRBV21-1 is described as a pseudogene. The CDR3 has 18 amino acids. CDR3 DNA sequence: TGTGCCAGCAGCAGTTCGGGTCGCAGGGGGCAGCAGGATTCACCCCTCCACTTT. It specifies CASSSSGRRGQQDSPLHF.

The chain carries TRBV3-1 (or the pseudogene TRBV3-2) and TRBJ2-7; 8 bases are a match to TRBD1. The germline gives CDR1 LGHDT, CDR2 YNNKEL (reference sequence). The ends lost 2 bases at V and 4 bases at J; junction bases unmatched: 7. This CDR3 is built from 15 residues. Here the CDR3 reads CASSQNQGAGYEQYF. The CDR3, as DNA: TGTGCCAGCAGCCAAAACCAGGGGGCGGGTTACGAGCAGTACTTC.

In its sample, this clone was seen a few times. This chain uses TRBV2 with TRBJ2-5, with 7 positions matching TRBD2. The CDR3 extends over 14 amino acids. V lost 3 bases and J lost 7; bases outside the gene matches: 8. CDR1 SNHLY and CDR2 FYNNEI come from the germline V gene. CDR3 DNA: TGTGCCAGCAGTGAGGGCGGGGGTTGGGCGACCCAGTACTTC. Amino acids: CASSEGGGWATQYF.

The chain combines TRBV5-4 with TRBJ2-3, with 7 bases that match TRBD1. The length of the CDR3 is 17 residues. With V trimmed by 4 bases and J by 3 bases, 14 bases remained unmatched. The germline V gene has CDR1 SGHNT and CDR2 YYREEE (reference sequence). CDR3 loop: CASSARMTGLRTDTQYF. CDR3 coding DNA: TGTGCCAGCAGCGCCCGAATGACAGGGTTAAGGACAGATACGCAGTATTTT.

The chain employs TRBV5-4 and TRBJ2-1, with 9 bases matching TRBD1. CDR1 and CDR2 (germline): SGHNT, YYREEE (reference sequence). The length of the CDR3 is 16 residues. V gave up 0 bases and J gave up 8 bases; unmatched junction bases: 9. CDR3 in amino acids: CASSLAKGQGSDEQFF. Written as DNA, the CDR3 is TGTGCCAGCAGCTTGGCCAAGGGACAGGGTAGCGATGAGCAGTTCTTC. Complete variable domain (other parts from reference TRBV5-4 and TRBJ2-1): ETGVTQSPTHLIKTRGQQVTLRCSSQSGHNTVSWYQQALGQGPQFIFQYYREEENGRGNFPPRFSGLQFPNYSSELNVNALELDDSALYLCASSLAKGQGSDEQFFGPGTRLTVL.

The chain joins TRBV6-1 to TRBJ1-5, with 7 nucleotides matching TRBD1. Unmatched junction bases numbered 15, after V lost 2 bases and J lost 11 bases. Germline V gives CDR1 MNHNS, CDR2 SASEGT. The CDR3 extends over 16 amino acids. CDR3 nucleotides: TGTGCCAGCAGTGAAAGCCTCTCCAGGGGGGATAGGTCCCAGCATTTT. It codes for CASSESLSRGDRSQHF.

The sample holds a few counts of this clone. The J gene is TRBJ2-1, the V gene TRBV30, with a possible D match to TRBD2 (5 bases). In germline, CDR1 is GTSNPN, CDR2 SVGIG (reference sequence). V shed 0 bases and J shed 8 bases, with 14 bases lying between them. The CDR3 consists of 14 residues. The CDR3: CAWSVGRVPHEQFF. In nucleotides, the CDR3 is TGTGCCTGGAGTGTAGGGCGGGTACCCCATGAGCAGTTCTTC.

The gene calls are TRBV7-2 and TRBJ1-4; 9 nucleotides agree with TRBD1. The V gene end was trimmed by 4 bases and the J gene end by 0 bases; junction bases not matched to a gene: 12. CDR1 and CDR2 (germline): SGHTA, FQGNSA. The CDR3 loop spans 19 amino acids. In DNA, the CDR3 is TGTGCCAGCAGCTCGCTGGGGACAGGGAGGGTAGCAACTAATGAAAAACTGTTTTTT. Amino acid sequence: CASSSLGTGRVATNEKLFF.

The chain couples TRBV6-6 to TRBJ2-2; 10 bases line up with TRBD2. The germline V gene encodes CDR1 MNHNY and CDR2 SVGAGI (reference sequence). The CDR3 is 14 residues long. J lost 5 bases, V lost 6 bases, and 3 bases had no gene match. CDR3 nucleotides: TGTGCCAGCAGCCTTAGCGGGGGGACCGGGGAGCTGTTTTTT. It encodes CASSLSGGTGELFF.

The gene calls are TRBV9 and TRBJ2-2; 7 nucleotides align to TRBD1. The germline gives CDR1 SGDLS, CDR2 YYNGEE. Unmatched junction bases numbered 7, after V lost 0 bases and J lost 5 bases. There are 16 residues in the CDR3. CDR3 bases: TGTGCCAGCAGCGTAGCCCCACAGGGGTCGACCGGGGAGCTGTTTTTT. It yields the protein CASSVAPQGSTGELFF.

V usage is TRBV29-1 and J usage is TRBJ1-1; D is perhaps TRBD1 (6 bases). There are 13 residues in the CDR3. Per germline, CDR1 SQVTM and CDR2 ANQGSEA. V gave up 7 bases and J gave up 2 bases, with 14 bases separating them. The CDR3 DNA reads as TGCAGCGGAATGGGACACCTAAACACTGAAGCTTTCTTT. As protein: CSGMGHLNTEAFF.

The V gene is TRBV14, the J gene TRBJ2-3; no clear D. In germline, CDR1 is SGHDN, CDR2 FVKESK. V dropped 2 bases and J dropped 3 bases, with 3 bases sitting between them. This CDR3 has 12 amino acids. CDR3 coding DNA: TGTGCCAGCAGCCAACAAACAGATACGCAGTATTTT. Translation gives CASSQQTDTQYF.